This T cell receptor (beta chain) came from a study of blood T cell repertoires in COVID-19. Across the whole study: Sites in the United States, Italy and Spain provided acute and convalescent COVID-19 samples. In each case, the material was cDNA or gDNA derived from T cells, B-cell-depleted T cells, or PBMCs.

In germline, CDR1 is SGHVS, CDR2 FNYEAQ. With 1 base clipped from V and 3 bases from J, the junction kept 20 bases outside the gene matches. The CDR3 totals 21 residues. Seattle participants joined during active infection and were tracked over time. In the source study's methods: Cell counts per sample came from amplifying reference gene primers. The assay was immunoSEQ multiplex PCR, and TCRdb's table has in-frame clones only and misses some. D and trimming come from the DNA, and the V and J calls and clone size come from that table. This table holds fewer than 250,000 clones, about nine tenths found once.

The chain employs TRBV7-6 and TRBJ2-2; TRBD2 matches 7 bases. The source of this sequence is a man in his fifties with COVID-19, enrolled during active disease. The sample taken for sequencing was peripheral blood. This CDR3 is CASSLVVAWRGYQGDTGELFF. Here the CDR3 DNA reads TGTGCCAGCAGCTTAGTGGTGGCGTGGCGGGGGTACCAAGGGGACACCGGGGAGCTGTTTTTT.